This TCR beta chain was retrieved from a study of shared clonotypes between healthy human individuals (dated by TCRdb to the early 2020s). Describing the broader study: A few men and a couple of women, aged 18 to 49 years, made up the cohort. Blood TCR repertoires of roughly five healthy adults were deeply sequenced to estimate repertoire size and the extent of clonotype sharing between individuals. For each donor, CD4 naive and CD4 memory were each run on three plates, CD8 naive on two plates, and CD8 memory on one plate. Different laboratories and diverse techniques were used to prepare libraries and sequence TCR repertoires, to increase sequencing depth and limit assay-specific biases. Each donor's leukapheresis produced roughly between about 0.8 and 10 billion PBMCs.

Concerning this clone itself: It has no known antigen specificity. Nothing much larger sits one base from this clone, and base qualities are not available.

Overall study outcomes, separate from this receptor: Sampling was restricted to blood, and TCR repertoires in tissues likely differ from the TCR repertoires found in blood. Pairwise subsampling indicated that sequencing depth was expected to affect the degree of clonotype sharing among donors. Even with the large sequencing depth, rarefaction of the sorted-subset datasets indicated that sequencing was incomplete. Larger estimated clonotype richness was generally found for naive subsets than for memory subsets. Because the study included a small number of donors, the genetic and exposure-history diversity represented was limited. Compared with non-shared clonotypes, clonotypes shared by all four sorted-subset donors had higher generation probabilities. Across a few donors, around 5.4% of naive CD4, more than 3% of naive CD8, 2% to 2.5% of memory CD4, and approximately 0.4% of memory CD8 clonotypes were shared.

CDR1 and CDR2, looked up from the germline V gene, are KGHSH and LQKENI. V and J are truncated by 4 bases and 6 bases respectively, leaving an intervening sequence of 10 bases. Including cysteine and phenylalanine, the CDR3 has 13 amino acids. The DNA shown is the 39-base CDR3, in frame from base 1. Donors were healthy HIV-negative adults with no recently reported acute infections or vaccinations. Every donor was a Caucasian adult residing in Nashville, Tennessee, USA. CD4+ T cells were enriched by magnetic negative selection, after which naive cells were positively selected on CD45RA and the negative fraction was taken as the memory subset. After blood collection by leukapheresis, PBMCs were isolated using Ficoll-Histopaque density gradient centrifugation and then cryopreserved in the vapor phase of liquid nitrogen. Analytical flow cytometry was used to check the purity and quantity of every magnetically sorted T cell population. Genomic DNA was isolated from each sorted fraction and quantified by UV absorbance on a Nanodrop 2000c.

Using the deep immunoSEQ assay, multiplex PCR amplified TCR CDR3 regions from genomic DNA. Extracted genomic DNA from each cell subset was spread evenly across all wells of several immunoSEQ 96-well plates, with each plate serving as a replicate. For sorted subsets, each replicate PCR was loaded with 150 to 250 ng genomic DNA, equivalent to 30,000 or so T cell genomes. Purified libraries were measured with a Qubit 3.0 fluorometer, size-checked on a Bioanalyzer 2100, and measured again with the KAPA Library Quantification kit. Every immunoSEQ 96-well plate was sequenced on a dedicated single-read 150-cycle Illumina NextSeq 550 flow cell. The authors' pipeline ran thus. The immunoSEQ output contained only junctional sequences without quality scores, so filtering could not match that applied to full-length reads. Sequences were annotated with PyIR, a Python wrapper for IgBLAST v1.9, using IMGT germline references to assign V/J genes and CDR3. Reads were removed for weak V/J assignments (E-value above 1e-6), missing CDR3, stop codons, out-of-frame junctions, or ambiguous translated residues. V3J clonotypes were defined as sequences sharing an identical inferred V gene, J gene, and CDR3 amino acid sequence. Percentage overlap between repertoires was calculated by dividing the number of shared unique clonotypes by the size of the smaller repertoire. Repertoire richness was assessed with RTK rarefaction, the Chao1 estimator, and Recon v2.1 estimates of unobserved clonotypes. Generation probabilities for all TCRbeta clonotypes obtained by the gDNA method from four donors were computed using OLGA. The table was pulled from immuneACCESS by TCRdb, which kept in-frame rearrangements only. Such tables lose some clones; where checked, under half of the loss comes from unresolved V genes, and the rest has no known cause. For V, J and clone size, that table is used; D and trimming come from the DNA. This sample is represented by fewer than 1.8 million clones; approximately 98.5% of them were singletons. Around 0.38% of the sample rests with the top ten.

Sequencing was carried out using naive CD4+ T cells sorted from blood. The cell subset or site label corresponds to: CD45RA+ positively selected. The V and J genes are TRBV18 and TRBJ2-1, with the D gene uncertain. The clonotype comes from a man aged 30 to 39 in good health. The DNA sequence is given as TGTGCCAGCTCACTTACTCGCTCCAATGAGCAGTTCTTC. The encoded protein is CASSLTRSNEQFF. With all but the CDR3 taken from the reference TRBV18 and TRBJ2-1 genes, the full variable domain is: NAGVMQNPRHLVRRRGQEARLRCSPMKGHSHVYWYRQLPEEGLKFMVYLQKENIIDESGMPKERFSAEFPKEGPSILRIQQVVRGDSAAYFCASSLTRSNEQFFGPGTRLTVL.